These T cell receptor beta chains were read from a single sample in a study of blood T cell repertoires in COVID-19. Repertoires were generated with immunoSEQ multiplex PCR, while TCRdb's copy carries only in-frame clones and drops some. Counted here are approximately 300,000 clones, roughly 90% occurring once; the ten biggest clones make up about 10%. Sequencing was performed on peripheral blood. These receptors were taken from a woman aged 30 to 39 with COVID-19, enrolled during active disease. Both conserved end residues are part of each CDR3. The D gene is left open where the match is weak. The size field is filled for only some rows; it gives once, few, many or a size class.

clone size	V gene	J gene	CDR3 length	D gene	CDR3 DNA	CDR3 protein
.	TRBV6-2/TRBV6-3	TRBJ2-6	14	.	TGTGCCAGCAGTACGGGAGCTGGGGCCAACGTCCTGACTTTC	CASSTGAGANVLTF
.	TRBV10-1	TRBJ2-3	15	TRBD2	TGCGCCAGCAGTGAGCAACCCACGGGAGGACATACGCAGTATTTT	CASSEQPTGGHTQYF
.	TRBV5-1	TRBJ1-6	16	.	TGCGCCAGCAGCCCAACAGGGAGCTCCTATAATTCACCCCTCCACTTT	CASSPTGSSYNSPLHF
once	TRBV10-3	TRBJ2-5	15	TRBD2	TGTGCCATCAGTGAGTCTGTGGGAGGGGAGGAGACCCAGTACTTC	CAISESVGGEETQYF
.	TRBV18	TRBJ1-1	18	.	TGTGCCAGCTCACCAAGTTGGCTGGGGGGGGCTGAGGACACTGAAGCTTTCTTT	CASSPSWLGGAEDTEAFF
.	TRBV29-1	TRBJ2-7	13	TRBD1	TGCAGCGTCCAGCAGGGGGCTTCCCACGAGCAGTACTTC	CSVQQGASHEQYF
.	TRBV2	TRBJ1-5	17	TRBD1	TGTGCCAGCAGTGAAGACCCGGGACAGGGGTTTGGTCAGCCCCAGCATTTT	CASSEDPGQGFGQPQHF
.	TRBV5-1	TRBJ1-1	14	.	TGCGCCAGCAGCTTAAGGAGGTCGGACACTGAAGCTTTCTTT	CASSLRRSDTEAFF
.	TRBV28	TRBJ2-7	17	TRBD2	TGTGCCAGCAGTTCCCCCCGGACTAGCGGGAGGGCGGGCGAGCAGTACTTC	CASSSPRTSGRAGEQYF
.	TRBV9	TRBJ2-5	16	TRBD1	TGTGCCAGCAGCTCCGAGGTGGGGACAGATCCGGAGACCCAGTACTTC	CASSSEVGTDPETQYF
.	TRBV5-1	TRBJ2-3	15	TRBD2	TGCGCCAGCTCCGAGGGGAGGGTGGGGACAGATACGCAGTATTTT	CASSEGRVGTDTQYF
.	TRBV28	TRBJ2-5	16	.	TGTGCCAGCAGGGGCTCAAGACGGTTGGGTGACGAGACCCAGTACTTC	CASRGSRRLGDETQYF
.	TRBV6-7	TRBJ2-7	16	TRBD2	TGTGCCAGCAGTCCGTCGCGGACTAGCGGAGGTGACGAGCAGTACTTC	CASSPSRTSGGDEQYF
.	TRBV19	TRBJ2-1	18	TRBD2	TGTGCCAGTAGTGCCGACATGGGACTAGCGGCATCCTACAATGAGCAGTTCTTC	CASSADMGLAASYNEQFF
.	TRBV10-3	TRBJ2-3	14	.	TGTGCCATCAGTGGTGGGGAGGGGGAAGATACGCAGTATTTT	CAISGGEGEDTQYF
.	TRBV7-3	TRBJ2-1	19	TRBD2	TGTGCCAGCAGCGCCCGGGGGAGCGGGAGGGCCTTAGGGTACAATGAGCAGTTCTTC	CASSARGSGRALGYNEQFF
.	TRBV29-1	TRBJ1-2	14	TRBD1	TGCAGCGTTGGCACAGGGGGAGGTAACTATGGCTACACCTTC	CSVGTGGGNYGYTF
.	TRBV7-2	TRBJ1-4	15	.	TGTGCCAGCAGCCCCCAGACAGGAGGTAATGAAAAACTGTTTTTT	CASSPQTGGNEKLFF
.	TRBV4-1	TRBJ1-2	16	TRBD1	TGCGCCAGCAGCCAGGCCCGACAGGGTCCCGCCGGTGGCTACACCTTC	CASSQARQGPAGGYTF
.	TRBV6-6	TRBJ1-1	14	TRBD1	TGTGCCAGCAGGCGGACAGGGGAGAGCACTGAAGCTTTCTTT	CASRRTGESTEAFF
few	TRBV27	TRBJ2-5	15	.	TGTGCCAGCAGTCCCATCACCCTGGGGCGGGAGACCCAGTACTTC	CASSPITLGRETQYF
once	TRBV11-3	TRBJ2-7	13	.	TGTGCCAGCAGCTTAACTACCCGCGGGGAGCAGTACTTC	CASSLTTRGEQYF
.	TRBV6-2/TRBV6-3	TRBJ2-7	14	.	TGTGCCAGCAGTCGCCCTAGGACTTCCTACGAGCAGTACTTC	CASSRPRTSYEQYF
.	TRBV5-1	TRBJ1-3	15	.	TGCGCCAGCAGCCCCGACGGGAATTCTGGAAACACCATATATTTT	CASSPDGNSGNTIYF
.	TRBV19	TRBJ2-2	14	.	TGTGCCAGTACCCAAACGCCCGGGGCCGGGGAGCTGTTTTTT	CASTQTPGAGELFF
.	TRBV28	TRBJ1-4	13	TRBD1	TGTGCCACCCGGGACAGGGGTTTTGAAAAACTGTTTTTT	CATRDRGFEKLFF
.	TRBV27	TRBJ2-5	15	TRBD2	TGTGCCAGCAGTTTTGAAGCGGGAGGGCAAGAGACCCAGTACTTC	CASSFEAGGQETQYF
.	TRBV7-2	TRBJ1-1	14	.	TGTGCCAGCAGCTTAGTAGGGGCGGCACCTGAAGCTTTCTTT	CASSLVGAAPEAFF
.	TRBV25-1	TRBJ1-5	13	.	TGTGCCAGCAGTGGGGGGGGCAATCAGCCCCAGCATTTT	CASSGGGNQPQHF
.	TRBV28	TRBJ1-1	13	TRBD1	TGTGCCAGCAGCCTTACAGGGGCCACTGAAGCTTTCTTT	CASSLTGATEAFF
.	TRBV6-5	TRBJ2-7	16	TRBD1	TGTGCCAGCAGTTACTCGTTTCCGGGCAGGGGGTACGAGCAGTACTTC	CASSYSFPGRGYEQYF
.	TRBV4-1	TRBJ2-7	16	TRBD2	TGCGCCAGCAGCCAAGCGCCCTCGGGACTACTTTACGAGCAGTACTTC	CASSQAPSGLLYEQYF
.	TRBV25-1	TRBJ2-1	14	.	TGTGCCAGCAGCATCAACAGGGCCGACTATGAGCAGTTCTTC	CASSINRADYEQFF
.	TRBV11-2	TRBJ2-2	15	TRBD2	TGTGCCAGCAGCTTTAGCGGGACGAACACCGGGGAGCTGTTTTTT	CASSFSGTNTGELFF
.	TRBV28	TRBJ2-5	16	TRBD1	TGTGCCAGCAGTTTATCCGCGACAGGGGGCAGGGAGACCCAGTACTTC	CASSLSATGGRETQYF
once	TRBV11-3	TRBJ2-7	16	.	TGTGCCAGCAGCAGAATAACCGGGACAAGGGCTACGTTTCGGTACTTC	CASSRITGTRATFRYF
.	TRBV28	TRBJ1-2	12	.	TGTGCCAGCAGTTCACAGGAGGGGGGCTACACCTTC	CASSSQEGGYTF
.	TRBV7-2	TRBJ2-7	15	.	TGTGCCAGCAGCTTAGAAGTGTTAGCTTCGGTCGAGCAGTACTTC	CASSLEVLASVEQYF
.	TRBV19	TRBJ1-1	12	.	TGTGCCAGTAGTACCCCAGTTCATGAAGCTTTCTTT	CASSTPVHEAFF
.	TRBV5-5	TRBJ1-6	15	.	TGTGCCAGCAGCTTGGAGGGGATTCGAAATTCACCCCTCCACTTT	CASSLEGIRNSPLHF
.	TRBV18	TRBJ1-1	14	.	TGTGCCAGCTCACCACGGGAGGGGAGCACTGAAGCTTTCTTT	CASSPREGSTEAFF
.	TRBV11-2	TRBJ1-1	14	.	TGTGCCAGCAGCTATACAGGGATGAACACTGAAGCTTTCTTT	CASSYTGMNTEAFF
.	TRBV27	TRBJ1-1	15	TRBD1	TGTGCCAGCAGTCCAAGGACAGGGGCGAACACTGAAGCTTTCTTT	CASSPRTGANTEAFF
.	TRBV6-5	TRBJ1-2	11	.	TGTGGAGCGGGCAGTAGCTATGGCTACACCTTC	CGAGSSYGYTF
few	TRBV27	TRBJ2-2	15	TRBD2	TGTGCCAGCAGTCGGAGCGGGAGTACCCCCGGGGAGCTGTTTTTT	CASSRSGSTPGELFF